This T cell receptor beta chain was found in a study of blood T cell repertoires in COVID-19 (dated by TCRdb to the early 2020s). Study-level background: The collaborator samples originated in the United States, Italy and Spain and spanned the acute and convalescent phases of COVID-19. Sample metadata almost always included a de-identified subject ID, COVID-19 status, age in years and sex. The prospective study material was composed of cDNA or gDNA derived from T cells, B-cell-depleted T cells, or PBMCs. The dataset comprised deeply sampled blood TCRbeta repertoires from subjects exposed to, actively infected with, or recovered from COVID-19. HLA class I and class II types, where available, came from metadata supplied by the sample provider rather than from assay-based typing. A freely available public database, intended as a resource for researchers studying the immune response to SARS-CoV-2, is where the repertoires were released. The samples were drawn from the first 160 participants of the ongoing ImmuneRACE study and from 950 to 1,500 subjects provided by 6 global collaborators. What the work shows at the level of the full study, not this receptor alone: Clinical and demographic metadata were provided uncurated, with the amount varying by source and participant.

The collaborating institutions used their own protocols to collect whole blood in K2EDTA tubes. For TCRbeta analysis, collaborators shipped samples as frozen whole blood, isolated PBMCs, or DNA extracted from either of those sample types. On this clone: This receptor's antigen is unknown. No base quality information exists; no much larger clone differs at one position.

From V the trimming removes 0 bases and from J it removes 7 bases, while the gene matches leave 6 bases of the junction unaccounted for. Inclusive of the bounding cysteine and phenylalanine, the CDR3 is 15 residues long. Of the read, only the CDR3 DNA is kept; its 45 bases are in frame from base 1. Reading the germline V gene (reference sequence) gives CDR1 GTSNPN and CDR2 SVGIG. TCRbeta CDR3 regions were amplified from genomic DNA by means of the immunoSEQ Assay, a bias-controlled multiplex PCR. The authors' analysis ran thus. Within the assay, amplification of reference gene primers was used to estimate how many nucleated cells each sample contained. To quantify the absolute abundance of each unique TCRbeta CDR3 rearrangement, sequence reads were collapsed and filtered. Productive Simpson clonality was computed per sample as the square root of Simpson's diversity index over productive rearrangements. Here the immuneACCESS table is served through TCRdb, limited to in-frame sequences with V and J called. Missing clones are a known gap in these copies; in checked studies unresolved V genes cover under half, and the rest lacks a known reason. For V, J and clone size, that table is used; D and trimming come from the DNA. The sample includes under 200,000 clones, with around 87% observed a single time. Together, the top ten hold 2% to 3% of the sample.

The sample taken for sequencing was peripheral blood. The sequence was obtained from a man aged 35 to 55 with active or convalescent COVID-19. Here the chain combines TRBV30 and TRBJ1-6, and TRBD1 aligns with 7 junction nucleotides. The DNA sequence reads TGTGCCTGGAGTGTGCCAGGAGGGGGCAATTCACCCCTCCACTTT. This codes for CAWSVPGGGNSPLHF.